The clone carrying this TCR beta chain has a handful of counts. Its antigen is still unknown. This entry belongs to a study of T cells in Graves' hyperthyroidism and ophthalmopathy. What was amplified from RNA transcripts were TCR beta CDR3 regions. HTBI primers were employed in a first-round RT-PCR of the TCR CDR3. One entry per CDR3 protein results from TCRdb running MiXCR on the multiplex PCR reads. The profile shows approximately 430,000 distinct CDR3 sequences, approximately 14% of them singletons. The study's findings and limits: Through a model of 13 V-J features, ophthalmopathy was separated from stable hyperthyroidism.

V lost 0 bases to trimming and J lost 8 bases; unmatched junction nucleotides: 7. The germline V gene encodes CDR1 ENHRY and CDR2 SYGVKD. The CDR3 has 16 amino acids. This chain joins TRBV10-3 and TRBJ2-1; 10 bases fit TRBD1. The sequencing input was blood. The TCR sequence derives from a woman aged 18-30 years with Graves' hyperthyroidism. The CDR3 region is CAISESGTGAGDEQFF. CDR3 DNA: TGTGCCATCAGTGAGTCTGGGACAGGGGCTGGCGATGAGCAGTTCTTC.